The 25 T cell receptor beta chains listed next were all sequenced from one sample in a study of T cell responses to AZD1222 COVID-19 vaccine. Profiled with immunoSEQ multiplex PCR; TCRdb holds only in-frame clones, not every one. The table includes approximately 100,000 clones, less than 95% detected once. Sample: peripheral blood, taken 28 days after the second AZD1222 dose. These receptors came from an adult who received the AZD1222 COVID-19 vaccine.

The V and J genes are TRBV6-5 and TRBJ2-5; D tentatively reads TRBD1 or TRBD2 (6 bases each). CDR1 and CDR2 from the germline V gene are MNHEY and SVGAGI. The CDR3 is made up of 16 amino acids. V lost 0 bases to trimming and J lost 5 bases, with 16 bases between them. The CDR3: CASSYSGGLGTETQYF. CDR3 sequence (DNA): TGTGCCAGCAGTTACTCGGGGGGCCTTGGAACGGAGACCCAGTACTTC.

A single count supports this clone. This chain's CDR3 is CASSIRAGNNEQFF. CDR3 bases: TGTGCCAGTAGTATCAGGGCCGGTAACAATGAGCAGTTCTTC. The chain is built from TRBV19 and TRBJ2-1, with D perhaps TRBD1 (5 bases). CDR1 and CDR2 (germline): LNHDA, SQIVND (reference sequence). CDR3 size: 14 residues. V shed 3 bases and J shed 5 bases, with 11 bases lying between them.

The chain recombines TRBV27 with TRBJ1-1; D unresolved. The V end was cut by 3 bases, the J end by 7 bases, with 15 bases between. The CDR3 has 14 residues. Germline loops: CDR1 MNHEY, CDR2 SMNVEV (reference sequence). In DNA form, the CDR3 reads TGTGCCAGCAGTTTCCGGGGTACCCGGAATGAAGCTTTCTTT. Protein product: CASSFRGTRNEAFF.

The V and J genes are TRBV18 and TRBJ2-5; D might be TRBD1 (5 bases). Germline V lookup: CDR1 KGHSH, CDR2 LQKENI. V dropped 5 bases and J dropped 5 bases, with 18 bases sitting between them. There are 15 residues in the CDR3. The CDR3 DNA sequence: TGTGCCAGCTCAGCGACACAGGTGGTGGTTGAGACCCAGTACTTC. Translation gives CASSATQVVVETQYF.

Points on this clone: One junction end does not reproduce the germline sequence, and a read error may be involved. The chain has TRBV11-2 and TRBJ1-6; the match to TRBD1 covers 7 bases. Germline-derived CDR1 and CDR2 are SGHAT and FQNNGV. The CDR3 runs 17 residues. CDR3 coding DNA: TGTGCCAGCACCTTAAGGACAGGAGGGTCGAGAAATTCACCCCTCCACTTT. Protein product: CASTLRTGGSRNSPLHF.

This sequence joins TRBV29-1 and TRBJ1-2; a possible D gene is TRBD1 (6 bases). Germline V gives CDR1 SQVTM, CDR2 ANQGSEA. This CDR3 has 14 amino acids. The germline V and J ends were trimmed by 4 bases and 5 bases, with 17 bases remaining between them. This CDR3 is CSVVLGGARYGYTF. CDR3 DNA sequence: TGCAGCGTTGTGTTGGGGGGGGCTCGGTATGGCTACACCTTC. Together with reference TRBV29-1 and TRBJ1-2, the CDR3 gives the full variable domain: SAVISQKPSRDICQRGTSLTIQCQVDSQVTMMFWYRQQPGQSLTLIATANQGSEATYESGFVIDKFPISRPNLTFSTLTVSNMSPEDSSIYLCSVVLGGARYGYTFGSGTRLTVV.

This sequence joins TRBV6-5 and TRBJ2-2; D unclear. The CDR3 totals 12 residues. The V and J ends lost 6 bases and 2 bases respectively, with 4 bases between them. Germline lookup yields CDR1 MNHEY and CDR2 SVGAGI. The CDR3 nucleotides read TGTGCCAGCAGCTTTAACACCGGGGAGCTGTTTTTT. Residues: CASSFNTGELFF.

V is TRBV7-2 and J is TRBJ2-3, with D maybe TRBD2 (6 bases). The CDR3 extends over 16 amino acids. From germline, CDR1 is SGHTA and CDR2 FQGNSA. Trimming cost V 4 bases and J 0 bases, with 14 bases left between them. The CDR3: CASSSRLAVSTDTQYF. CDR3 DNA: TGTGCCAGCAGCTCCAGGTTAGCGGTTAGCACAGATACGCAGTATTTT.

This sequence joins TRBV6-5 and TRBJ2-1, with D uncertain. This CDR3 contains 14 residues. Germline V gene lookup returns CDR1 MNHEY and CDR2 SVGAGI. Deletions cut 6 bases from V and 3 bases from J, with 12 bases between. The DNA of the CDR3 is TGTGCCAGCAGACCCGGGTCCCTCTACAATGAGCAGTTCTTC. Residues: CASRPGSLYNEQFF.

This chain joins TRBV14 and TRBJ2-7, with 8 bases matching TRBD1. The germline V gene encodes CDR1 SGHDN and CDR2 FVKESK. CDR3 length: 15 residues. J gave up 5 bases and V 3 bases, and 9 bases lay outside the gene matches. In nucleotides, the CDR3 is TGTGCCAGCAGCCAGGGCTGGACAGGGTCCCACGAGCAGTACTTC. It encodes CASSQGWTGSHEQYF. The whole variable domain, remainder taken from reference TRBV14 and TRBJ2-7, is EAGVTQFPSHSVIEKGQTVTLRCDPISGHDNLYWYRRVMGKEIKFLLHFVKESKQDESGMPNNRFLAERTGGTYSTLKVQPAELEDSGVYFCASSQGWTGSHEQYFGPGTRLTVT.

This chain joins TRBV2 and TRBJ2-7, with D unclear. Trimming stripped 4 bases from V and 2 bases from J, with 12 bases between. The CDR3 consists of 14 residues. Germline values: CDR1 SNHLY, CDR2 FYNNEI. This CDR3 reads CASSGWSKAYEQYF. In DNA form, the CDR3 reads TGTGCCAGCAGTGGCTGGAGTAAGGCCTACGAGCAGTACTTC.

V is TRBV7-9 and J is TRBJ2-5; tentative D call: TRBD2 (6 bases). The CDR3 sequence is 13 residues long. Looked up from germline, CDR1 is SEHNR and CDR2 is FQNEAQ (reference sequence). V was cut by 2 bases and J by 3 bases, with 7 bases left in between. The chain's CDR3 is CASSLLAEETQYF. The CDR3 coding sequence is TGTGCCAGCAGCTTATTAGCGGAAGAGACCCAGTACTTC.

The chain employs TRBV9 and TRBJ1-1, with TRBD1 matching over 9 bases. The ends lost 5 bases at V and 4 bases at J; junction bases unmatched: 3. The CDR3 runs to 13 residues. Germline values: CDR1 SGDLS, CDR2 YYNGEE. CDR3 sequence (DNA): TGTGCCAGCAGTCAGGACAGGGGCACTGAAGCTTTCTTT. Amino acids: CASSQDRGTEAFF.

V usage is TRBV4-1 and J usage is TRBJ2-7; 10 nucleotides match TRBD1. Germline V gives CDR1 MGHRA, CDR2 YSYEKL. CDR3 length: 14 amino acids. Trimming cost V 3 bases and J 5 bases; bases outside gene matches: 4. In DNA form, the CDR3 reads TGCGCCAGCAGCCACCCGACAGGGGGCGACGAGCAGTACTTC. It is translated as CASSHPTGGDEQYF.

The V call is TRBV18, the J call TRBJ1-4, with D possibly TRBD1 on 6 matching bases. The V end was cut by 2 bases, the J end by 0 bases, with 16 bases between. The length of the CDR3 is 18 residues. Germline CDR1 KGHSH, CDR2 LQKENI. The CDR3 sequence: CASSPNQGSDATNEKLFF. The CDR3 bases are TGTGCCAGCTCACCAAATCAGGGGTCGGATGCAACTAATGAAAAACTGTTTTTT.

The rearrangement joins TRBV15 to TRBJ2-2; D may match TRBD1 or TRBD2 (5 bases each). The CDR3 is 15 residues long. Trimming shortened V by 1 base and J by 8 bases, and 14 bases separated the two germline ends. Germline CDR1 is LNHNV and CDR2 is YYDKDF (reference sequence). CDR3 residues: CATSRGWGSLGELFF. The CDR3, as DNA: TGTGCCACCAGCAGAGGATGGGGGTCGTTGGGGGAGCTGTTTTTT. Together with reference TRBV15 and TRBJ2-2, the CDR3 gives the full variable domain: DAMVIQNPRYQVTQFGKPVTLSCSQTLNHNVMYWYQQKSSQAPKLLFHYYDKDFNNEADTPDNFQSRRPNTSFCFLDIRSPGLGDTAMYLCATSRGWGSLGELFFGEGSRLTVL.

The CDR3 bases are TGTGCCAGTGGGGCTAGCGGACCCACAGATACGCAGTATTTT. It translates to CASGASGPTDTQYF. The chain has TRBV7-3 and TRBJ2-3; 7 bases match TRBD2. The CDR3 is 14 residues long. V shed 9 bases and J 2 bases; nucleotides not matched to a gene: 8. CDR1 is SGHTA and CDR2 is FQGTGA in the germline V gene.

This sequence joins TRBV5-1 and TRBJ2-2, with D maybe TRBD1 (5 bases). Germline V gene data show CDR1 as SGHRS and CDR2 as YFSETQ. V was cut by 1 base and J by 3 bases, with 13 bases left in between. This CDR3 has 16 residues. The CDR3 reads CASSLLLGADTGELFF. CDR3 nucleotides: TGCGCCAGCAGCTTGCTGTTAGGGGCGGACACCGGGGAGCTGTTTTTT.

The genes are TRBV19 and TRBJ1-5, with 8 bases identical to TRBD1. The germline CDR1 and CDR2 sequences are LNHDA and SQIVND (reference sequence). V lost 4 bases, J lost 6 bases, and 8 bases stayed unmatched. There are 15 residues in the CDR3. CDR3 in DNA: TGTGCCAGTAGTAGCCCTACAGGGGGTGGTCAGCCCCAGCATTTT. Its protein is CASSSPTGGGQPQHF.

This clone was seen once. The V gene is TRBV19, the J gene TRBJ1-6; a possible D gene is TRBD1 (5 bases). V gave up 7 bases and J gave up 8 bases, with 15 bases separating them. Germline CDR1 and CDR2: LNHDA and SQIVND (reference sequence). The CDR3 covers 14 residues. The CDR3 region has the DNA TGTGCCAGTACTACCCCCGGACACTATTCACCCCTCCACTTT. Translation: CASTTPGHYSPLHF.

The chain has TRBV18 and TRBJ2-3; 14 positions match TRBD2. Germline V gives CDR1 KGHSH, CDR2 LQKENI. The ends lost 3 bases at V and 8 bases at J; junction bases unmatched: 10. CDR3 length equals 17 residues. The CDR3 DNA reads TGTGCCAGCTCACCCACGGGACTAGCGGGGGTGATGGGTACGCAGTATTTT. It translates to CASSPTGLAGVMGTQYF.

The V gene is TRBV27, the J gene TRBJ2-3; D call uncertain. This CDR3 spans 14 amino acids. Germline V gene data show CDR1 as MNHEY and CDR2 as SMNVEV (reference sequence). Deletions cut 3 bases from V and 6 bases from J, with 13 bases between. Here the CDR3 reads CASSFQDLRDTQYF. The CDR3 DNA reads TGTGCCAGCAGTTTCCAGGACCTCCGGGATACGCAGTATTTT.

J is TRBJ1-1 and V is TRBV5-4; D is perhaps TRBD1 (5 bases). Trimming pared 0 bases from V and 6 bases from J, leaving 9 bases between. The CDR3 is 13 amino acids. Germline V CDR1 and CDR2: SGHNT, YYREEE (reference sequence). CDR3 amino acids: CASSLGGSAEAFF. Written as DNA, the CDR3 is TGTGCCAGCAGCTTGGGGGGGAGCGCTGAAGCTTTCTTT.

The rearrangement uses TRBV21-1 and TRBJ2-5; the table gives TRBD1 as D, unverified against the DNA. TRBV21-1 is a documented pseudogene. This CDR3 has 18 amino acids. CDR3 nucleotide sequence: TGTGCCAGCAGCAAATTCACCCATAGGGGGCCCAGCCCCGAGACCCAGTACTTC. It codes for CASSKFTHRGPSPETQYF.

The chain carries TRBV9 and TRBJ2-2; D is perhaps TRBD2 (6 bases). The CDR3 has 14 residues. Looked up from germline, CDR1 is SGDLS and CDR2 is YYNGEE. V was pared by 7 bases and J by 5 bases, with 15 bases between. CDR3 in amino acids: CASGDAGRTGELFF. The CDR3 nucleotides are TGTGCCAGCGGTGACGCGGGGAGGACCGGGGAGCTGTTTTTT.